A single sample gave rise to the 3 T cell receptor beta chains below, sequenced in a study of T cell responses to AZD1222 COVID-19 vaccine. Sequencing used immunoSEQ multiplex PCR; TCRdb keeps in-frame clones, though not all of them. In the table there are approximately 56,000 clones, approximately 85% of which are singletons. Sequencing was performed on peripheral blood, taken on day 0 of AZD1222 vaccination. These receptors came from an adult in good health.

The chain is built from TRBV29-1 and TRBJ1-1, with unresolved D. The CDR3 is made up of 12 amino acids. CDR1 and CDR2 from the germline V gene are SQVTM and ANQGSEA. V gave up 0 bases and J gave up 4 bases, with 6 bases separating them. CDR3 nucleotides: TGCAGCGTTGAAGAGGGTTCCACTGAAGCTTTCTTT. This gives the protein CSVEEGSTEAFF.

The V gene is TRBV5-4, the J gene TRBJ1-4; 10 nucleotides line up with TRBD1. The CDR3 totals 16 residues. From germline, CDR1 is SGHNT and CDR2 YYREEE (reference sequence). V shed 1 base, J shed 6 bases, and the junction held 6 bases outside the gene matches. The CDR3 region is CASSLWDRGVDEKLFF. CDR3 bases: TGTGCCAGCAGCTTGTGGGACAGGGGTGTGGATGAAAAACTGTTTTTT.

This sequence joins TRBV7-8 and TRBJ1-1, with unresolved D. The CDR3 runs to 13 residues. V was pared by 0 bases and J by 7 bases, with 9 bases between. The V gene's germline CDR1 is SGHVS and CDR2 FQNEAQ. CDR3 sequence reads: CASSLALGIEAFF. The CDR3, as DNA: TGTGCCAGCAGCTTAGCTCTAGGGATTGAAGCTTTCTTT.